The rows below give T cell receptor beta chains drawn from one sample of a study of cytomegalovirus exposure and HLA in healthy donors. Clones were read by immunoSEQ multiplex PCR, and TCRdb kept only the in-frame ones, dropping some. The sample yields under 80,000 clones, about 77% seen once. Sequencing was done on a sample of PBMCs. The receptors were gathered from a woman younger than 45 in good health and CMV-seronegative. Each CDR3 is given with its conserved first and last residue. A D gene is named only where the DNA matches it firmly. Clone size is given for some rows only: seen once, a few or many times, or a class if the clone is expanded.

size,J,D,V,CDR3,DNA
.,TRBJ1-5,TRBD1,TRBV29-1,CSVTQTGGRNQPQHF,TGCAGCGTTACTCAAACAGGGGGACGCAATCAGCCCCAGCATTTT
.,TRBJ1-4,.,TRBV5-3,CARSLGQGRPNEKLFF,TGTGCCAGAAGCCTGGGGCAGGGGAGACCTAATGAAAAACTGTTTTTT
.,TRBJ2-2,.,TRBV2,CASSDQRRGTGELFF,TGTGCCAGCAGTGACCAGCGCCGAGGCACCGGGGAGCTGTTTTTT
.,TRBJ1-4,TRBD1,TRBV5-3,CARSWLDREVQGNEKLFF,TGTGCCAGAAGCTGGTTGGACAGGGAAGTTCAAGGCAATGAAAAACTGTTTTTT
.,TRBJ2-4,.,TRBV7-5,CVRRGQRWGGQNIQYF,TGTGTCAGAAGGGGACAAAGGTGGGGGGGCCAAAACATTCAGTACTTC
once,TRBJ2-7,TRBD1,TRBV28,CASQGQGAYEQYF,TGTGCCAGTCAGGGACAGGGGGCCTACGAGCAGTACTTC
.,TRBJ2-1,.,TRBV4-1,CASSQARVRSSYNEQFF,TGCGCCAGCAGCCAAGCCCGGGTGCGTTCCTCCTACAATGAGCAGTTCTTC
.,TRBJ2-5,.,TRBV21-1,CASSTPAGGPGQCRETQYF,TGTGCCAGCAGCACACCAGCGGGAGGGCCCGGCCAATGCAGGGAGACCCAGTACTTC
.,TRBJ2-1,TRBD2,TRBV7-2,CASSLTSGPYNEQFF,TGTGCCAGCAGCTTGACTAGCGGACCCTACAATGAGCAGTTCTTC
once,TRBJ1-5,.,TRBV6-1,CASSVSGNVLQPQHF,TGTGCCAGCAGTGTATCAGGGAACGTCCTTCAGCCCCAGCATTTT